A selection of T cell receptor beta chains follows, all from one sample in a study of cytomegalovirus exposure and HLA in healthy donors. The table came from immunoSEQ multiplex PCR; TCRdb's copy has only in-frame clones and leaves some out. The sample lists roughly 160,000 clones; 80% to 90% were seen once. Specimen: PBMCs. Receptors were obtained from a woman younger than 45 in good health and CMV-seropositive. CDR3s include the opening cysteine and the closing phenylalanine or tryptophan. The D gene is left open where the match is weak. Where a row states a size, it is once, few, many or the class of an expanded clone; other rows omit it.

v_gene,abundance,d_gene,j_gene,CDR3nt,CDR3aa
TRBV4-1,-,TRBD1,TRBJ1-2,TGCGCCAGCAGCCAAGACCACCCAGGGGGGACTAACTATGGCTACACCTTC,CASSQDHPGGTNYGYTF
TRBV6-5,-,-,TRBJ2-5,TGTGCCAGCAGCCCTACTCCCTGGACCCAGTACTTC,CASSPTPWTQYF
TRBV7-2,-,TRBD1,TRBJ1-2,TGTGCCAGCAGGACTACAGGGGGTGGGAATTATGGCTACACCTTC,CASRTTGGGNYGYTF
TRBV18,-,-,TRBJ1-2,TGTGCCAGCTCACCCGGAGAGTATCCCTATGGCTACACCTTC,CASSPGEYPYGYTF
TRBV2,once,-,TRBJ1-5,TGTGCCACAGGGGCTCATAGCAATCAGCCCCAGCATTTT,CATGAHSNQPQHF
TRBV9,-,-,TRBJ1-2,TGTGCCAGCAGCGCCACCCCGGACACAGGCTATGGCTACACCTTC,CASSATPDTGYGYTF
TRBV2,-,TRBD1,TRBJ1-6,TGTGCCAGCAGTCCCTGGACAGGAACTTATTCACCCCTCCACTTT,CASSPWTGTYSPLHF
TRBV4-2,-,TRBD2,TRBJ2-1,TGTGCCAGCAGCCAAGGTGGGGGGACTAGCGGGGGGAATGAGCAGTTCTTC,CASSQGGGTSGGNEQFF
TRBV7-2,once,-,TRBJ2-7,TGTGCCAGCAGCTTAAACCTCGGCACCGACTACTACGAGCAGTACTTC,CASSLNLGTDYYEQYF
TRBV30,-,-,TRBJ1-2,TGTGCCTGGAGTATCAGGGCGGGAGGCTACACCTTC,CAWSIRAGGYTF
TRBV7-8,-,-,TRBJ1-2,TGTGCCAGCAGAGCATGGACCGGGAATAACTATGGCTACACCTTC,CASRAWTGNNYGYTF
TRBV6-5,-,-,TRBJ1-5,TGTGCCAGCAGTTACTCGGAGGGAGGCAATCAGCCCCAGCATTTT,CASSYSEGGNQPQHF
TRBV18,-,-,TRBJ1-1,TGTGCCAGCTCACCTGGGCGGGACACTGAAGCTTTCTTT,CASSPGRDTEAFF
TRBV15,-,-,TRBJ1-6,TGTGCCACCAGCAACGGAGGGGAGCGCTCACCCCTCCACTTT,CATSNGGERSPLHF
TRBV6-5,few,-,TRBJ1-1,TGTGCCAGCAGCAGACACCTTGACACTGAAGCTTTCTTT,CASSRHLDTEAFF
TRBV10-3,-,-,TRBJ2-7,TGTGCCATCAGTGAGATCGGGGTCGAGCAGTACTTC,CAISEIGVEQYF
TRBV5-1,-,-,TRBJ1-2,TGCGCCAGCAGCCGAGACAGGTGGTATGGCTACACCTTC,CASSRDRWYGYTF
TRBV5-1,-,-,TRBJ1-4,TGCGCCAGCAGCTTGGAAGGCGGATCTAATGAAAAACTGTTTTTT,CASSLEGGSNEKLFF
TRBV4-3,-,TRBD1,TRBJ2-7,TGCGCCAGCAGCCAAGGGGACAGGGTCGGGTACGAGCAGTACTTC,CASSQGDRVGYEQYF
TRBV7-9,-,TRBD1,TRBJ1-1,TGTTCCAGCAGAGGGACAGGGGGCCAAGGCACTGAAGCTTTCTTT,CSSRGTGGQGTEAFF
TRBV19,-,-,TRBJ1-5,TGTGCCAGTGGCCGGGTCAGTAGCAATCAGCCCCAGCATTTT,CASGRVSSNQPQHF
TRBV2,-,TRBD1,TRBJ2-3,TGTGCCAGCAGAAATCCGGGACAGGGGTGGACAGATACGCAGTATTTT,CASRNPGQGWTDTQYF
TRBV5-4,-,TRBD2,TRBJ2-7,TGTGCCAGCAGCACCCGCTGGGGAGGGAACGAGCAGTACTTC,CASSTRWGGNEQYF
TRBV2,-,-,TRBJ2-3,TGTGCCAGCAGTGAAGGACGGGGGAGACTTAGCACAGATACGCAGTATTTT,CASSEGRGRLSTDTQYF
TRBV6-4,-,-,TRBJ2-1,TGTGCCAGCAGTGACTCGCGGGGGCCAGGATTGGAGGACAAGCAGTTCTTC,CASSDSRGPGLEDKQFF
TRBV19,once,TRBD2,TRBJ2-5,TGTGCCAGTACCCTCTCGGGAGCGGGGACTCAAGAGACCCAGTACTTC,CASTLSGAGTQETQYF
TRBV9,-,-,TRBJ1-6,TGTGCCAGCAGCGTAGAGGCTAGAGGGTATTCACCCCTCCACTTT,CASSVEARGYSPLHF
TRBV4-2,-,-,TRBJ2-5,TGTGCCAGCAGCCAAGATGAGACTAGACCCGAGACCCAGTACTTC,CASSQDETRPETQYF
TRBV6-1,few,-,TRBJ1-5,TGTGCCAGCAGTGAAGGAAGGGGTTGGCAGCCCCAGCATTTT,CASSEGRGWQPQHF
TRBV18,-,TRBD1,TRBJ2-7,TGTGCCAGCTCATTCTCCGGGACAGGCTTCTACGAGCAGTACTTC,CASSFSGTGFYEQYF
TRBV4-3,once,TRBD1,TRBJ1-6,TGCGCCAGCAGCCCGGGGTATAACAGGGGGAATTCACCCCTCCACTTT,CASSPGYNRGNSPLHF
TRBV5-1,-,-,TRBJ2-2,TGCGCCAGCAGCTTGGCCGCGGCGAACACCGGGGAGCTGTTTTTT,CASSLAAANTGELFF
TRBV5-4,-,TRBD1,TRBJ1-6,TGTGCCAACAGCGGAGGGGGACAGCCTAATTCACCCCTCCACTTT,CANSGGGQPNSPLHF
TRBV7-2,-,TRBD1,TRBJ2-5,TGTGCCAGCAGCTTCGGACAGGGCCAAGAGACCCAGTACTTC,CASSFGQGQETQYF
TRBV6-5,-,-,TRBJ1-1,TGTGCCAGCACCGACAGGCGGAACACTGAAGCTTTCTTT,CASTDRRNTEAFF
TRBV5-5,-,TRBD1,TRBJ1-4,TGTGCCAGCACCCCCACAGGGGATGAGGCTAATGAAAAACTGTTTTTT,CASTPTGDEANEKLFF
TRBV4-3,-,TRBD1,TRBJ1-2,TGCGCCAGCAGCCAAATCCAGGGGGCGAGCTATGGCTACACCTTC,CASSQIQGASYGYTF
TRBV19,-,-,TRBJ1-1,TGTGCCAGTAATTGGGGAGGGAACACTGAAGCTTTCTTT,CASNWGGNTEAFF
TRBV7-2,once,-,TRBJ2-7,TGTGCCAGCAGCTTAGTGGGGGCCAAGTCCTACGAGCAGTACTTC,CASSLVGAKSYEQYF
TRBV6-5,-,TRBD2,TRBJ2-1,TGTGCCAGCAGTTACTCTAGAGCGGGGGTAATCAATGAGCAGTTCTTC,CASSYSRAGVINEQFF
TRBV5-5,few,-,TRBJ1-2,TGTGCCAGCAGCCCGTGGGGGGGGGCGAATGGCTACACCTTC,CASSPWGGANGYTF